This entry lists 8 T cell receptor beta chains sequenced from one sample in a study of blood T cell repertoires in COVID-19. Assay used: immunoSEQ multiplex PCR; TCRdb lists only in-frame clones, some missing. Among about 84,000 clones, around four fifths were seen once, and the ten largest hold over 35%. The specimen sequenced was peripheral blood. The origin of the receptors is a man at least 80 years old with active or convalescent COVID-19.

The chain couples TRBV2 to TRBJ2-5, with TRBD1 matching over 8 bases. The J segment lost 3 bases and the V segment lost 4 bases, leaving 4 bases of the junction unmatched. This CDR3 contains 14 residues. Looked up from germline, CDR1 is SNHLY and CDR2 is FYNNEI. The CDR3 reads CASSVGQGKETQYF. CDR3 DNA: TGTGCCAGCAGTGTAGGACAGGGTAAAGAGACCCAGTACTTC.

Here the CDR3 DNA reads TGTGCCAGCAGTTCCGGGACAGGGTCCTACGAGCAGTACTTC. This gives the protein CASSSGTGSYEQYF. This chain joins TRBV28 and TRBJ2-7; 9 nucleotides agree with TRBD1. The CDR3 runs to 14 residues. The germline V gene encodes CDR1 MDHEN and CDR2 SYDVKM. J lost 1 base, V lost 4 bases, and 2 bases had no gene match.

The chain recombines TRBV3-1 (or the pseudogene TRBV3-2) with TRBJ1-5; D is ambiguous. The V end lost 3 bases, the J end lost 4 bases, and 13 bases lay between the germline ends. This CDR3 comprises 15 residues. Germline V CDR1 and CDR2: LGHDT, YNNKEL (reference sequence). The CDR3 nucleotides read TGTGCCAGCAGCCAGATGGGCCCGGGGAATCAGCCCCAGCATTTT. Translating it yields CASSQMGPGNQPQHF.

The chain has TRBV6-4 and TRBJ2-2, with TRBD1 matching over 7 bases. Germline CDR1 and CDR2: MRHNA and SNTAGT. There are 13 residues in the CDR3. J was trimmed by 5 bases and V by 3 bases; bases with no gene match: 0. Here the CDR3 DNA reads TGTGCCAGCAGTGAGACAGGGACCGGGGAGCTGTTTTTT. Amino acid sequence: CASSETGTGELFF.

The chain employs TRBV25-1 and TRBJ2-1; 9 bases match TRBD1. This CDR3 has 15 amino acids. Germline-derived CDR1 and CDR2 are MGHDK and SYGVNS. Losses at the gene ends were 3 bases for V and 4 bases for J; bases not matched to a gene: 4. The CDR3 DNA reads as TGTGCCAGCAGTGAGACAGGGGGAAGGTACAATGAGCAGTTCTTC. Translated: CASSETGGRYNEQFF.

This chain links TRBV28 with TRBJ2-1; TRBD2 matches at 8 bases. Trimming cost V 6 bases and J 0 bases; bases outside gene matches: 7. Germline V CDR1 and CDR2: MDHEN, SYDVKM. The CDR3 contains 16 residues. The CDR3 DNA sequence: TGTGCCAGCAGAGGATTCCTAGCGGGCTCCTACAATGAGCAGTTCTTC. Translating it yields CASRGFLAGSYNEQFF.

This rearrangement joins TRBV3-1 (or the pseudogene TRBV3-2) to TRBJ1-2; no clear D. CDR3 size: 12 residues. The V and J ends lost 4 bases and 4 bases respectively, with 7 bases between them. Germline V gene data show CDR1 as LGHDT and CDR2 as YNNKEL (reference sequence). The CDR3, as DNA: TGTGCCAGCAGCCCCCCCCTCTATGGCTACACCTTC. Amino acids: CASSPPLYGYTF.

The chain recombines TRBV19 with TRBJ2-1, with 7 bases lining up with TRBD2. The CDR3 totals 14 residues. J gave up 5 bases and V 7 bases, and 8 bases lay outside the gene matches. Germline lookup yields CDR1 LNHDA and CDR2 SQIVND (reference sequence). Here the CDR3 DNA reads TGTGCCAGTACCGGGACTACCCTGGACAATGAGCAGTTCTTC. Its translation is CASTGTTLDNEQFF.